This is a list of T cell receptor beta chains from one sample in a study of blood T cell repertoires in COVID-19. Here immunoSEQ multiplex PCR was the method, and the copy in TCRdb shows in-frame clones only, minus some. The sample carries 200,000 to 250,000 clones, 83% recorded once. The specimen was peripheral blood. These receptors all stem from a woman aged 30 to 39 with COVID-19, enrolled during active disease. The CDR3 runs from the conserved cysteine through the conserved F or W. D genes are given only for firm matches. Rows may omit the clone size; those that give it use once, few, many or a size class.

D	V	J	length	size	CDR3	DNA
-	TRBV24-1	TRBJ2-3	15	-	CATSDPRGWGDTQYF	TGTGCCACCAGTGACCCCCGCGGGTGGGGAGATACGCAGTATTTT
TRBD2	TRBV14	TRBJ2-5	22	-	CASSQDYSGTSGRAGLLETQYF	TGTGCCAGCAGCCAGGACTACTCCGGGACTAGCGGGAGGGCCGGTCTTTTGGAGACCCAGTACTTC
-	TRBV4-3	TRBJ2-1	15	-	CASSQVTSPYNEQFF	TGCGCCAGCAGCCAAGTTACTAGCCCCTACAATGAGCAGTTCTTC
TRBD1	TRBV7-2	TRBJ2-7	14	once	CASNLVGGVYEQYF	TGTGCCAGCAACTTAGTAGGGGGCGTGTACGAGCAGTACTTC
TRBD1	TRBV7-3	TRBJ1-1	13	-	CASSSDRRAEAFF	TGTGCCAGCAGTTCGGACAGGAGGGCTGAAGCTTTCTTT
-	TRBV29-1	TRBJ2-2	14	-	CSVVQQPNTGELFF	TGCAGCGTGGTACAGCAACCGAACACCGGGGAGCTGTTTTTT
TRBD2	TRBV30	TRBJ2-3	13	-	CAWSRGGTDTQYF	TGTGCCTGGAGTCGGGGGGGCACAGATACGCAGTATTTT
TRBD2	TRBV25-1	TRBJ2-7	15	few	CASSESGVNSYEQYF	TGTGCCAGCAGTGAAAGCGGGGTGAACTCCTACGAGCAGTACTTC
TRBD1	TRBV11-1	TRBJ2-1	15	-	CASSFGRGLYNEQFF	TGTGCCAGCAGCTTCGGCAGGGGGCTCTACAATGAGCAGTTCTTC
TRBD2	TRBV11-3	TRBJ2-5	16	-	CASSPGGLAGEETQYF	TGTGCCAGCAGCCCAGGGGGACTAGCGGGAGAAGAGACCCAGTACTTC
-	TRBV9	TRBJ2-3	15	-	CASSAAGTFTDTQYF	TGTGCCAGCAGCGCTGCTGGGACTTTCACAGATACGCAGTATTTT
-	TRBV2	TRBJ1-5	15	-	CASREQVAGNQPQHF	TGTGCCAGCAGGGAACAAGTAGCGGGCAATCAGCCCCAGCATTTT
TRBD1	TRBV3-1/TRBV3-2	TRBJ2-5	18	-	CASSPGQGALYEEKTQYF	TGTGCCAGCAGCCCGGGACAGGGGGCCCTATATGAGGAGAAGACCCAGTACTTC
-	TRBV7-2	TRBJ1-5	15	once	CASSFGVLSNQPQHF	TGTGCCAGCAGCTTCGGGGTCCTTAGCAATCAGCCCCAGCATTTT
-	TRBV13	TRBJ1-1	17	-	CASSSQIRGAMNTEAFF	TGTGCCAGCAGCTCCCAAATCCGGGGGGCCATGAACACTGAAGCTTTCTTT
TRBD1	TRBV15	TRBJ1-1	13	once	CATSAHRGPEAFF	TGTGCCACCAGCGCCCACAGGGGGCCTGAAGCTTTCTTT
-	TRBV7-9	TRBJ2-7	15	-	CASSLPLGSSYEQYF	TGTGCCAGCAGCTTACCCCTTGGCAGCTCCTACGAGCAGTACTTC
TRBD1	TRBV28	TRBJ2-1	15	-	CASSLRHRGRNEQFF	TGTGCCAGCAGTTTGCGCCACAGGGGGAGGAATGAGCAGTTCTTC
TRBD2	TRBV7-9	TRBJ2-1	17	-	CASSEKTWEGFYNEQFF	TGTGCCAGCAGCGAGAAAACTTGGGAGGGTTTTTACAATGAGCAGTTCTTC
TRBD1	TRBV7-9	TRBJ1-1	15	-	CASSLAGGPNAEAFF	TGTGCCAGCAGCTTAGCAGGGGGCCCGAACGCTGAAGCTTTCTTT
-	TRBV24-1	TRBJ2-7	14	-	CATSVPTAPYEQYF	TGTGCCACCAGTGTGCCGACAGCGCCCTACGAGCAGTACTTC
-	TRBV5-1	TRBJ2-3	13	-	CASSSTTPDTQYF	TGCGCCAGCAGCTCTACTACCCCAGATACGCAGTATTTT
-	TRBV19	TRBJ2-7	16	-	CASSKTTGTTSYEQYF	TGTGCCAGTAGCAAGACTACCGGGACAACCTCCTACGAGCAGTACTTC
-	TRBV4-1	TRBJ1-5	14	many	CASSQDQGYQPQHF	TGCGCCAGCAGCCAAGATCAGGGGTATCAGCCCCAGCATTTT
TRBD2	TRBV6-2/TRBV6-3	TRBJ2-1	15	-	CASSPSTGGPYEQFF	TGTGCCAGCAGTCCCTCAACGGGGGGGCCATATGAGCAGTTCTTC
-	TRBV19	TRBJ2-3	15	-	CASSRERTSTDTQYF	TGTGCCAGTAGTAGGGAGCGGACTAGCACAGATACGCAGTATTTT
-	TRBV3-1/TRBV3-2	TRBJ1-5	13	-	CASSQDRSQPQHF	TGTGCCAGCAGCCAAGATCGGAGTCAGCCCCAGCATTTT
-	TRBV7-9	TRBJ2-2	16	-	CASSPGAQGNTGELFF	TGTGCCAGCAGCCCCGGGGCACAGGGGAACACCGGGGAGCTGTTTTTT
-	TRBV27	TRBJ2-3	13	-	CASRPGVSDTQYF	TGTGCCAGCAGACCAGGGGTTTCGGATACGCAGTATTTT
TRBD2	TRBV7-9	TRBJ2-7	17	few	CASSSFQGLAKDYEQYF	TGTGCCAGCAGCTCATTCCAGGGACTAGCGAAAGACTACGAGCAGTACTTC
-	TRBV7-9	TRBJ2-2	14	-	CASLKPTNTGELFF	TGTGCCAGCCTAAAACCAACGAACACCGGGGAGCTGTTTTTT
-	TRBV2	TRBJ2-7	11	-	CATIDGSEQYF	TGTGCCACTATCGACGGGTCCGAGCAGTACTTC
-	TRBV6-4	TRBJ1-1	14	-	CASRADRVNTEAFF	TGTGCCAGCAGGGCGGACAGAGTGAACACTGAAGCTTTCTTT
-	TRBV27	TRBJ2-7	15	-	CASSPRVRPPYEQYF	TGTGCCAGCAGTCCTCGGGTCCGACCCCCCTACGAGCAGTACTTC
TRBD2	TRBV5-4	TRBJ2-4	15	-	CASMVAGGPGNIQYF	TGTGCCAGCATGGTAGCGGGGGGGCCAGGAAACATTCAGTACTTC
TRBD1	TRBV19	TRBJ1-3	16	-	CASSRTGTGSGNTIYF	TGTGCCAGTAGTAGAACCGGGACAGGGTCTGGAAACACCATATATTTT
TRBD2	TRBV7-2	TRBJ2-3	16	-	CASSSIAGGRADTQYF	TGTGCCAGCAGCTCTATAGCGGGGGGGCGAGCAGATACGCAGTATTTT
TRBD1	TRBV30	TRBJ1-4	11	-	CAWGRTGKLFF	TGTGCCTGGGGACGGACAGGAAAACTGTTTTTT
-	TRBV6-1	TRBJ2-7	13	-	CASSENRPYEQYF	TGTGCCAGCAGTGAAAACAGACCCTACGAGCAGTACTTC
TRBD1	TRBV6-2/TRBV6-3	TRBJ1-5	20	-	CASSYPLGDRGSYSNQPQHF	TGTGCCAGCAGTTACCCACTAGGGGACAGGGGATCTTATAGCAATCAGCCCCAGCATTTT
TRBD2	TRBV7-2	TRBJ2-5	15	-	CASSLLSGEQETQYF	TGTGCCAGCAGCTTGCTTAGCGGGGAACAAGAGACCCAGTACTTC